This T cell receptor (beta chain) was profiled in a study of cytomegalovirus exposure and HLA in healthy donors. Study-level results: As was reported, the classifier diagnosed cytomegalovirus status with high specificity and sensitivity. In a later analysis, a missense DCLRE1C variant was linked to TCR beta V- and J-gene trimming. Presence/absence analyses supposed approximately even sequencing depth among donors. Cytomegalovirus association was assigned to about 150 TCR beta chains.

V lost 2 bases and J lost 3, with 10 bases in between. The CDR3 is made up of 14 amino acids. From germline, CDR1 is MNHNY and CDR2 SVGAGI (reference sequence). The PCR was carried out with 60 Vbeta primers and 13 Jbeta primers. TCRdb's copy holds only in-frame clones and misses some; the assay was immunoSEQ multiplex PCR. Recorded for this sample: 40,000 or so clones. Concerning this clone: Its specificity is not known.

The sequence derives from a male donor in good health and CMV-seronegative. The sequencing sample was made of PBMCs. The rearrangement joins TRBV6-6 to TRBJ1-2; possibly TRBD1 for D (5 bases). The CDR3 nucleotides read TGTGCCAGCAGTTACGTCCAGGGCGACTATGGCTACACCTTC. Translated: CASSYVQGDYGYTF.